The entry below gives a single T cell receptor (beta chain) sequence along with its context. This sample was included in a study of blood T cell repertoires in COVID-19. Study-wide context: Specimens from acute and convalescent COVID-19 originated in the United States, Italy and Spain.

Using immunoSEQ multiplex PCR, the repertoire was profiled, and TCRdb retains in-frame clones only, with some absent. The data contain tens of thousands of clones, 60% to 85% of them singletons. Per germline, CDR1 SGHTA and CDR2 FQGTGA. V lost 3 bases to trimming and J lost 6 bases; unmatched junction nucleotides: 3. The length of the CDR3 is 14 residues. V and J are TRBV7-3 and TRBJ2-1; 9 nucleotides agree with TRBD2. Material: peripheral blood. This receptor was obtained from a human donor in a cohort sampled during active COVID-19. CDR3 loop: CASSFSGSGNEQFF. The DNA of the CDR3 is TGTGCCAGCAGCTTTAGCGGGAGCGGCAATGAGCAGTTCTTC.